A selection of T cell receptor beta chains follows, all from one sample in a study of T cells in localized non-small cell lung cancer. The table came from immunoSEQ multiplex PCR; TCRdb's copy has only in-frame clones and leaves some out. The repertoire includes some 16,000 clones, about nine tenths of them detected once, and 27% sits in the top ten. Sequenced material: peripheral blood, taken before any cancer treatment. The receptors come from a female donor over 55 with stage III squamous cell lung carcinoma. The CDR3 runs from the conserved cysteine through the conserved F or W. A D gene is named only where the DNA matches it firmly. Size values are once, few and many counts, or a class for expanded clones, and some rows have none.

CDR3: CASSSGTSGRSSTDTQYF
DNA: TGTGCCAGCAGCTCGGGGACTAGCGGGAGATCTAGCACAGATACGCAGTATTTT
J: TRBJ2-3
size: NA
D: TRBD2
V: TRBV5-6

CDR3: CASSLTGGYNEQFF
DNA: TGTGCCAGCAGCTTAACCGGGGGCTACAATGAGCAGTTCTTC
J: TRBJ2-1
size: NA
D: NA
V: TRBV7-3

CDR3: CASSIVRAPNTEAFF
DNA: TGTGCCAGTAGTATTGTCAGGGCGCCGAACACTGAAGCTTTCTTT
J: TRBJ1-1
size: NA
D: NA
V: TRBV19

CDR3: CASSSTSGDNEQFF
DNA: TGCGCCAGCAGCTCGACTAGCGGGGATAATGAGCAGTTCTTC
J: TRBJ2-1
size: NA
D: TRBD2
V: TRBV5-1

CDR3: CASSLGLSGGVPDTQYF
DNA: TGTGCCAGCAGCTTGGGTTTGAGCGGGGGAGTTCCAGATACGCAGTATTTT
J: TRBJ2-3
size: NA
D: TRBD2
V: TRBV5-4

CDR3: CASSVDLGFLFF
DNA: TGTGCCAGCAGTGTCGATCTTGGGTTCTTGTTCTTC
J: TRBJ2-1
size: NA
D: NA
V: TRBV6-1

CDR3: CAWIGTSGRWTGELFF
DNA: TGTGCCTGGATTGGGACTAGCGGGAGATGGACCGGGGAGCTGTTTTTT
J: TRBJ2-2
size: NA
D: TRBD2
V: TRBV30

CDR3: CASSPGTANYGYTF
DNA: TGTGCCAGCAGCCCGGGGACCGCGAACTATGGCTACACCTTC
J: TRBJ1-2
size: NA
D: NA
V: TRBV5-6

CDR3: CASSWGPGQGDTEAFF
DNA: TGCGCCAGCAGCTGGGGACCGGGACAGGGGGACACTGAAGCTTTCTTT
J: TRBJ1-1
size: NA
D: TRBD1
V: TRBV5-1

CDR3: CASSLDSGTDTQYF
DNA: TGTGCCAGCAGCTTGGATAGCGGCACAGATACGCAGTATTTT
J: TRBJ2-3
size: NA
D: NA
V: TRBV5-8

CDR3: CASSPPRGSGNTIYF
DNA: TGTGCCAGCAGTCCCCCCCGGGGCTCTGGAAACACCATATATTTT
J: TRBJ1-3
size: NA
D: NA
V: TRBV28

CDR3: CASSLSRQGNYGYTF
DNA: TGTGCCAGTAGTCTATCTCGACAGGGCAACTATGGCTACACCTTC
J: TRBJ1-2
size: NA
D: TRBD1
V: TRBV19

CDR3: CASSSLTGGYGYTF
DNA: TGTGCCAGCAGTAGTTTGACAGGAGGCTATGGCTACACCTTC
J: TRBJ1-2
size: once
D: NA
V: TRBV25-1

CDR3: CASSLLRVDTEAFF
DNA: TGTGCCAGCAGCTTATTAAGGGTGGACACTGAAGCTTTCTTT
J: TRBJ1-1
size: NA
D: NA
V: TRBV7-9

CDR3: CAWGIQRGYNEQFF
DNA: TGTGCCTGGGGTATCCAGCGGGGCTACAATGAGCAGTTCTTC
J: TRBJ2-1
size: NA
D: TRBD2
V: TRBV30

CDR3: CASSTEGQAYNEQFF
DNA: TGTGCCAGCAGCACAGAGGGACAGGCGTACAATGAGCAGTTCTTC
J: TRBJ2-1
size: NA
D: TRBD1
V: TRBV6-4

CDR3: CASSPGTVDYGYTF
DNA: TGTGCCAGCAGCCCAGGGACAGTGGACTATGGCTACACCTTC
J: TRBJ1-2
size: NA
D: TRBD1
V: TRBV4-2

CDR3: CASSNSYEQYF
DNA: TGTGCCAGCAGTAACTCCTACGAGCAGTACTTC
J: TRBJ2-7
size: once
D: NA
V: TRBV6-5

CDR3: CASSPGTISYQPQHF
DNA: TGTGCCAGTAGTCCAGGGACAATTTCGTATCAGCCCCAGCATTTT
J: TRBJ1-5
size: NA
D: NA
V: TRBV19

CDR3: CASSFGQGDYEQYF
DNA: TGTGCCAGCAGCTTTGGGCAGGGGGACTACGAGCAGTACTTC
J: TRBJ2-7
size: NA
D: TRBD1
V: TRBV5-4

CDR3: CASSLSKGPYQNNEQFF
DNA: TGTGCCAGCAGTTTATCGAAGGGACCCTATCAGAACAATGAGCAGTTCTTC
J: TRBJ2-1
size: NA
D: NA
V: TRBV27

CDR3: CAWEGTFNYGYTF
DNA: TGTGCCTGGGAAGGGACTTTCAACTATGGCTACACCTTC
J: TRBJ1-2
size: NA
D: NA
V: TRBV30

CDR3: CATRLGGYYEQYF
DNA: TGTGCCACGAGACTTGGGGGTTACTACGAGCAGTACTTC
J: TRBJ2-7
size: NA
D: NA
V: TRBV6-1

CDR3: CASRPTGRYGYTF
DNA: TGTGCCAGCAGACCAACAGGGAGATATGGCTACACCTTC
J: TRBJ1-2
size: NA
D: NA
V: TRBV6-5

CDR3: CAWSVGVRTEAFF
DNA: TGTGCCTGGAGTGTGGGGGTCAGGACTGAAGCTTTCTTT
J: TRBJ1-1
size: NA
D: NA
V: TRBV30

CDR3: CASSPPRGSAGITDTQYF
DNA: TGCGCCAGCAGCCCTCCCCGGGGCTCGGCGGGTATCACAGATACGCAGTATTTT
J: TRBJ2-3
size: NA
D: NA
V: TRBV4-1

CDR3: CASSPDGRPQHF
DNA: TGTGCCAGCTCACCGGACGGCAGGCCCCAGCATTTT
J: TRBJ1-5
size: NA
D: NA
V: TRBV18

CDR3: CASSADRRVYTF
DNA: TGTGCCAGCAGTGCGGACAGGCGGGTCTACACCTTC
J: TRBJ1-2
size: few
D: TRBD1
V: TRBV6-5

CDR3: CASSRTVNSPLHF
DNA: TGTGCCAGCAGCCGGACCGTAAATTCACCCCTCCACTTT
J: TRBJ1-6
size: NA
D: NA
V: TRBV14

CDR3: CASSLRHVANTGELFF
DNA: TGTGCCAGCAGCTTACGGCACGTAGCGAACACCGGGGAGCTGTTTTTT
J: TRBJ2-2
size: NA
D: NA
V: TRBV7-8

CDR3: CASSLGDLRDQPQHF
DNA: TGTGCCAGCAGCTTAGGTGACCTGAGGGATCAGCCCCAGCATTTT
J: TRBJ1-5
size: few
D: NA
V: TRBV7-2

CDR3: CASSLMASGDVAQYF
DNA: TGTGCCAGCAGCTTAATGGCTAGCGGGGATGTAGCGCAGTACTTC
J: TRBJ2-7
size: NA
D: TRBD2
V: TRBV7-2

CDR3: CASSKMHSSTDTQYF
DNA: TGTGCCAGCAGTAAGATGCATTCTAGCACAGATACGCAGTATTTT
J: TRBJ2-3
size: NA
D: NA
V: TRBV2

CDR3: CASTSGGSQETQYF
DNA: TGTGCCAGCACCTCCGGTGGAAGCCAAGAGACCCAGTACTTC
J: TRBJ2-5
size: NA
D: NA
V: TRBV13

CDR3: CASSPSTGGIYTEAFF
DNA: TGTGCCAGCAGCCCCTCGACAGGGGGCATCTACACTGAAGCTTTCTTT
J: TRBJ1-1
size: NA
D: TRBD1
V: TRBV9

CDR3: CASSLDSSYEQYF
DNA: TGTGCCAGCAGCTTAGACAGCTCCTACGAGCAGTACTTC
J: TRBJ2-7
size: NA
D: NA
V: TRBV7-9

CDR3: CASSVSSGANVLTF
DNA: TGTGCCAGCAGCGTATCCTCTGGGGCCAACGTCCTGACTTTC
J: TRBJ2-6
size: NA
D: NA
V: TRBV9

CDR3: CASSYTGPGEQYF
DNA: TGTGCCAGCAGCTACACCGGGCCGGGCGAGCAGTACTTC
J: TRBJ2-7
size: NA
D: NA
V: TRBV5-5

CDR3: CASLDTSGANVLTF
DNA: TGTGCCAGCCTGGACACCTCTGGGGCCAACGTCCTGACTTTC
J: TRBJ2-6
size: once
D: NA
V: TRBV6-1

CDR3: CATSRDWGTSGNTIYF
DNA: TGTGCCACCAGCAGAGATTGGGGGACCTCTGGAAACACCATATATTTT
J: TRBJ1-3
size: NA
D: NA
V: TRBV15

CDR3: CASSSTGGTEAFF
DNA: TGTGCCAGTAGTTCGACAGGGGGCACTGAAGCTTTCTTT
J: TRBJ1-1
size: NA
D: TRBD1
V: TRBV19

CDR3: CAWSRGLAFGSQETQYF
DNA: TGTGCCTGGAGTCGTGGGCTTGCTTTCGGAAGTCAAGAGACCCAGTACTTC
J: TRBJ2-5
size: NA
D: NA
V: TRBV30

CDR3: CASSTGQGEGNTEAFF
DNA: TGCGCCAGCAGCACCGGACAGGGTGAGGGGAACACTGAAGCTTTCTTT
J: TRBJ1-1
size: NA
D: TRBD1
V: TRBV5-1

CDR3: CASSGAGGHGANVLTF
DNA: TGTGCCAGTAGTGGAGCAGGGGGCCATGGGGCCAACGTCCTGACTTTC
J: TRBJ2-6
size: NA
D: TRBD1
V: TRBV19

CDR3: CASSRPGLAAEQFF
DNA: TGTGCCAGCAGTCGTCCGGGACTAGCGGCAGAGCAGTTCTTC
J: TRBJ2-1
size: NA
D: TRBD2
V: TRBV28